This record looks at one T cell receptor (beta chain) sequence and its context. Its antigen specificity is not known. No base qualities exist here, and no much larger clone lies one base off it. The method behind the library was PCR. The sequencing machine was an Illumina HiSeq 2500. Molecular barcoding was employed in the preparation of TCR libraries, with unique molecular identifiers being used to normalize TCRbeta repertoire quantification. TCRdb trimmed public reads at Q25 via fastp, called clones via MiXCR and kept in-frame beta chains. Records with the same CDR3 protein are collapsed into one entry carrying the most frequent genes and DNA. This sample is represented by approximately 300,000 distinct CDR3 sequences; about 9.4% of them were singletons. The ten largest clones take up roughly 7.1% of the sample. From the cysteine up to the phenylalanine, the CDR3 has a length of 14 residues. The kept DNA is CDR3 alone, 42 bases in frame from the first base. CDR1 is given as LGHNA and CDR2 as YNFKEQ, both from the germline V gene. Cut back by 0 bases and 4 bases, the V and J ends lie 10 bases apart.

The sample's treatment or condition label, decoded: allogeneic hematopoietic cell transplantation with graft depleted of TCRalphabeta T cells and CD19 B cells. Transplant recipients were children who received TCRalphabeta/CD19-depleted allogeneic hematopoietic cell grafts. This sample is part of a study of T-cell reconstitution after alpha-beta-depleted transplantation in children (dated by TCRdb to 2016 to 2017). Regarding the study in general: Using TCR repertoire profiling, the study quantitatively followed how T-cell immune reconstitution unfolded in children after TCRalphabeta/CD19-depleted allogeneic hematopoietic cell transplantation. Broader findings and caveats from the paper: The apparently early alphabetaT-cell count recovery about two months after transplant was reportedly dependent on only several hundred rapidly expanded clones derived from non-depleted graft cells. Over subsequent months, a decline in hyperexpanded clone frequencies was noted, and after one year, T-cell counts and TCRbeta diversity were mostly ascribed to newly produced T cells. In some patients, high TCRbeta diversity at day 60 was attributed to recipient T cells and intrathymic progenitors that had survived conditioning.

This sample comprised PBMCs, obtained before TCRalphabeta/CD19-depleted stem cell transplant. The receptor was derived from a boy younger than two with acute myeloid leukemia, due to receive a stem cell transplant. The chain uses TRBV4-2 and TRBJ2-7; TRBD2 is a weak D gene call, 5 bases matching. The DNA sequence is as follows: TGTGCCAGCAGCCAAGATCAACTAGATTACGAGCAGTACTTC. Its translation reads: CASSQDQLDYEQYF.